This T cell receptor beta chain was sequenced for a study of blood T cell repertoires in COVID-19. In germline, CDR1 is LGHNA, CDR2 YSLEER. This CDR3 is built from 14 residues. V lost 1 base and J lost 5, with 9 bases in between. Using immunoSEQ multiplex PCR, the repertoire was profiled, and TCRdb retains in-frame clones only, with some absent. The sample lists about 230,000 clones, just under 90% seen once, with almost 4% in the top ten. The chain employs TRBV4-3 and TRBJ1-5; a possible D gene is TRBD1 (5 bases). The clonotype comes from a woman aged 30 to 39 with acute COVID-19. Specimen: PBMCs or T cells enriched from blood (not recorded which). The CDR3 DNA sequence: TGCGCCAGCAGCCAAGGGGCGGGGGATCAGCCCCAGCATTTT. It specifies CASSQGAGDQPQHF.